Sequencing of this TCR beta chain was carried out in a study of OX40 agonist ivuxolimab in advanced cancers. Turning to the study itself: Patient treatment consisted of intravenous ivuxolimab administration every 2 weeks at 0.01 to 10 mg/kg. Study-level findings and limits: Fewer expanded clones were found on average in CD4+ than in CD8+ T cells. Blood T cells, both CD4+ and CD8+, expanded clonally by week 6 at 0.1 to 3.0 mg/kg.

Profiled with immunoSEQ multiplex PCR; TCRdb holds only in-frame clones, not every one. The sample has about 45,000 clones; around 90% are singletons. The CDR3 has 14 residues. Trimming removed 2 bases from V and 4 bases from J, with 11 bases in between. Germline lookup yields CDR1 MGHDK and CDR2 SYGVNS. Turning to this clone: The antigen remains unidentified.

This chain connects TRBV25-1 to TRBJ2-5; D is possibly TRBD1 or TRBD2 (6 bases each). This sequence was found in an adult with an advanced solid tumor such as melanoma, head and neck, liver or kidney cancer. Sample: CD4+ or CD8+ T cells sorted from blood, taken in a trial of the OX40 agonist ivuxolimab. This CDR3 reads CASSELGGTETQYF. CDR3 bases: TGTGCCAGCAGTGAACTAGGGGGGACAGAGACCCAGTACTTC. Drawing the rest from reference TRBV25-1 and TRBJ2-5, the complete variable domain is EADIYQTPRYLVIGTGKKITLECSQTMGHDKMYWYQQDPGMELHLIHYSYGVNSTEKGDLSSESTVSRIRTEHFPLTLESARPSHTSQYLCASSELGGTETQYFGPGTRLLVL.